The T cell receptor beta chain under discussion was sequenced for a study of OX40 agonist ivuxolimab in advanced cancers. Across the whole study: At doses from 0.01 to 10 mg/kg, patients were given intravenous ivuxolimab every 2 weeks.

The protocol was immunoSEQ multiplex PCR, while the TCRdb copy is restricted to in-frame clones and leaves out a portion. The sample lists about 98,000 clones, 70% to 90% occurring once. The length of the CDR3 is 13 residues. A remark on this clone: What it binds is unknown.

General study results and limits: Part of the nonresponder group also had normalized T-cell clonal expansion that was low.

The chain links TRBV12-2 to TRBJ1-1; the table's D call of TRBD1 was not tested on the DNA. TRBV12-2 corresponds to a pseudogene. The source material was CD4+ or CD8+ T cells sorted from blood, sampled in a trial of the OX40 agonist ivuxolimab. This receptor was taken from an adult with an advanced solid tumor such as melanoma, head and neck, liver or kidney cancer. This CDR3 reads CAGLDRANTEAFF. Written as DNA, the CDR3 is TGTGCAGGTCTCGACAGGGCGAACACTGAAGCTTTCTTT.